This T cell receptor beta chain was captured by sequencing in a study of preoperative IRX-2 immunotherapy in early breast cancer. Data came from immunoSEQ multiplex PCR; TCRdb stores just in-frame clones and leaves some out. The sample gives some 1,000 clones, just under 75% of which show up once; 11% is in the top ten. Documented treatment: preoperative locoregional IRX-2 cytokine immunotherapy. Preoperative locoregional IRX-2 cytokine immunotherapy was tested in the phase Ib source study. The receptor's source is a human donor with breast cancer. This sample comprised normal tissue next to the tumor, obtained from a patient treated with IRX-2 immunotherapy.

The chain's CDR3 is CASSSGQFRGNEKLFF. As DNA, the CDR3 is TGTGCCAGCAGCTCCGGACAGTTTCGGGGAAATGAAAAACTGTTTTTT. The chain combines TRBV11-3 with TRBJ1-4, with D tentatively TRBD1 (6 bases). Trimming removed 4 bases at V and 5 bases at J, with 17 bases between. Germline V gives CDR1 SGHNT, CDR2 YENEEA. CDR3 size: 16 residues.